This TCR beta chain is drawn from a study of T cell clones after liver transplantation. Background on the study: Graft-donor-reactive sequences were compared with third-party-reactive TCRbeta sequences from pre-transplant mixed lymphocyte reactions. At least one year of complete immunosuppression withdrawal without enzymes over twice normal defined tolerance. Study-wide findings and caveats: Post-transplant time points were not standardized, so conclusions are preliminary.

The protocol was immunoSEQ multiplex PCR, while the TCRdb copy is restricted to in-frame clones and leaves out a portion. The repertoire includes tens of thousands of clones, over 70% of them detected once, and approximately 0.81% sits in the top ten. A remark on this clone: What it recognizes is unknown.

This CDR3 contains 13 residues. Germline-derived CDR1 and CDR2 are MDHEN and SYDVKM. Germline trimming cut 6 bases from V and 6 bases from J; bases unmatched to any gene: 6. Sorting of unstimulated PBMCs yielded separate CD3+CD4+ and CD3+CD8+ fractions. The chain combines TRBV28 with TRBJ2-7; 9 bases are shared with TRBD1. The clonotype comes from a human patient who received a liver transplant. A subset of T cells may come from the graft donor. The source material was CD4+ T cells from blood, sampled 12 months after liver transplant. The CDR3, as DNA: TGTGCCAGCAGACCGGGACAGGGAGGCGAGCAGTACTTC. It specifies CASRPGQGGEQYF.